These 20 T cell receptor beta chains came from one sample sequenced in a study of T-cell memory formation after mild COVID-19. TCRdb ran MiXCR on the 5' RACE reads and lists one entry per CDR3 protein. This table has just under 350,000 distinct CDR3 sequences, 10% to 15% appearing once. Sequenced input: PBMCs or a T cell subset sorted from them (not recorded which). The receptors originated from a man aged 18 to 29 who had mild COVID-19 (a few samples of this study predate the infection). Cell type and time point are not known.

This clonotype was seen ten or more times. The chain employs TRBV7-9 and TRBJ2-4; D gene unclear. Germline values: CDR1 SEHNR, CDR2 FQNEAQ (reference sequence). Deletions cut 1 base from V and 7 bases from J, with 5 bases between. CDR3 length: 12 amino acids. The CDR3 reads CASSLDRNIQYF. Here the CDR3 DNA reads TGTGCCAGCAGCTTAGATCGGAACATTCAGTACTTC. Combining the CDR3 with reference TRBV7-9 and TRBJ2-4 gives the whole variable domain DTGVSQNPRHKITKRGQNVTFRCDPISEHNRLYWYRQTLGQGPEFLTYFQNEAQLEKSRLLSDRFSAERPKGSFSTLEIQRTEQGDSAMYLCASSLDRNIQYFGAGTRLSVL.

In its sample, this clonotype was seen a few times. This sequence joins TRBV20-1 and TRBJ2-6; 11 nucleotides agree with TRBD2. V trimming: 1 base; J trimming: 0 bases; junction bases outside the gene matches: 5. Germline loops: CDR1 DFQATT, CDR2 SNEGSKA (reference sequence). This CDR3 region has 18 residues. The CDR3 spells CSARALAGGFSGANVLTF. The CDR3 nucleotides read TGCAGTGCTAGAGCCCTAGCGGGGGGTTTCTCTGGGGCCAACGTCCTGACTTTC.

This clonotype was seen a single time. V gene TRBV5-1 combines with J gene TRBJ2-4; TRBD1 matches at 7 bases. Trimming took 4 bases from V and 8 from J; bases not matched to a gene: 9. Germline values: CDR1 SGHRS, CDR2 YFSETQ. There are 14 residues in the CDR3. The CDR3 bases are TGCGCCAGCAGCATCGACAGGGCTGGGGACATTCAGTACTTC. This sequence encodes CASSIDRAGDIQYF.

This clonotype was observed many times. The chain links TRBV6-4 to TRBJ2-1; TRBD1 matches 7 bases. Germline-derived CDR1 and CDR2 are MRHNA and SNTAGT. This CDR3 has 15 residues. Losses at the gene ends were 2 bases for V and 4 bases for J; bases not matched to a gene: 5. CDR3 nucleotide sequence: TGTGCCAGCAGTGACACCACAGGGGCGTACAATGAGCAGTTCTTC. This sequence encodes CASSDTTGAYNEQFF.

This clonotype appeared a few times. The chain carries TRBV10-3 and TRBJ2-1; D unclear. Per germline, CDR1 ENHRY and CDR2 SYGVKD. V lost 4 bases and J lost 3, with 7 bases in between. This CDR3 region has 13 residues. CDR3 protein: CAISATLYNEQFF. For the CDR3, the DNA is TGTGCCATCAGTGCGACACTCTACAATGAGCAGTTCTTC.

The rearrangement uses TRBV2 and TRBJ2-3, with D tentatively TRBD1 (6 bases). This CDR3 has 13 residues. The V end was cut by 7 bases, the J end by 2 bases, with 10 bases between. CDR1 and CDR2 (germline): SNHLY, FYNNEI. CDR3: CASKAGATDTQYF. CDR3 sequence (DNA): TGTGCCAGCAAGGCAGGGGCCACAGATACGCAGTATTTT.

There are a few counts of this clonotype. The chain couples TRBV4-1 to TRBJ1-2; tentative D call: TRBD1 (6 bases). There are 15 residues in the CDR3. Germline lookup yields CDR1 MGHRA and CDR2 YSYEKL. V gave up 1 base and J gave up 8 bases, with 17 bases separating them. CDR3 region: CASSQAGATATGYTF. The CDR3 DNA sequence: TGCGCCAGCAGCCAAGCAGGGGCCACCGCAACAGGCTACACCTTC.

V usage is TRBV2 and J usage is TRBJ2-7; 8 positions agree with TRBD2. The germline V gene has CDR1 SNHLY and CDR2 FYNNEI. V lost 1 base and J lost 6; bases outside the gene matches: 8. CDR3 length: 15 amino acids. CDR3 loop: CASSEDSGGVREQYV. CDR3 in DNA: TGTGCCAGCAGTGAAGACAGCGGGGGAGTGCGCGAGCAGTACGTC.

Only a few counts were recorded for this clonotype. The V gene is TRBV4-3, the J gene TRBJ2-1; 9 bases fit TRBD2. Germline V gives CDR1 LGHNA, CDR2 YSLEER. The CDR3 totals 17 residues. The J segment lost 4 bases and the V segment lost 0 bases, leaving 7 bases of the junction unmatched. The CDR3, as DNA: TGCGCCAGCAGCCAAGATGAAGGCGGGGGGGCTTACAATGAGCAGTTCTTC. Translating gives CASSQDEGGGAYNEQFF.

The chain has TRBV9 and TRBJ1-3; TRBD1 agrees at 7 bases. The CDR3 totals 15 residues. Looked up from germline, CDR1 is SGDLS and CDR2 is YYNGEE. The V and J ends lost 0 bases and 0 bases, in that order; junction bases with no gene match: 0. CDR3 region: CASSVGDSSGNTIYF. The CDR3 DNA follows: TGTGCCAGCAGCGTAGGGGACAGCTCTGGAAACACCATATATTTT.

This sequence joins TRBV7-8 and TRBJ2-2; D not resolved. This CDR3 is built from 16 residues. V was shortened by 5 bases and J by 1 base, with 14 bases between the two germline ends. Per the germline V gene, CDR1 is SGHVS and CDR2 is FQNEAQ. The CDR3 DNA sequence: TGTGCCAGCAGCCCTAGGACGGGCGAGAACACCGGGGAGCTGTTTTTT. It yields the protein CASSPRTGENTGELFF.

The gene calls are TRBV12-3 or TRBV12-4 and TRBJ2-7; 7 nucleotides line up with TRBD1. Unmatched junction bases numbered 11, after V lost 6 bases and J lost 3 bases. This CDR3 contains 15 residues. For the CDR3, the DNA is TGTGCCAGCAGGAAAACAGGGGAACCTTTCTACGAGCAGTACTTC. This codes for CASRKTGEPFYEQYF.

This chain connects TRBV2 to TRBJ2-3, with 9 bases aligning to TRBD2. CDR1 and CDR2 from the germline V gene are SNHLY and FYNNEI. V was pared by 10 bases and J by 5 bases, with 13 bases of the junction left unmatched. The CDR3 sequence is 15 residues long. The CDR3 region is CATITRGGAGDTQYF. In DNA, the CDR3 is TGTGCCACCATTACCCGCGGGGGGGCAGGAGATACGCAGTATTTT.

The chain joins TRBV11-2 to TRBJ1-1; 9 bases match TRBD1. Germline CDR1 reads SGHAT; CDR2 reads FQNNGV. The CDR3 totals 15 residues. With V trimmed by 4 bases and J by 5 bases, 8 bases remained unmatched. The CDR3 here is CASSSLQGAYTEAFF. The CDR3 DNA follows: TGTGCCAGCAGCTCGCTACAGGGGGCCTATACTGAAGCTTTCTTT.

The chain carries TRBV7-9 and TRBJ2-7; possibly TRBD1 for D (6 bases). CDR3 length equals 15 residues. The V end lost 6 bases, the J end lost 1 base, and 16 bases lay between the germline ends. In germline, CDR1 is SEHNR, CDR2 FQNEAQ (reference sequence). DNA of the CDR3: TGTGCCAGCAGTTCGGACAGTACAGCTTCCTACGAGCAGTACGTC. Translating it yields CASSSDSTASYEQYV.

This clonotype was detected only a few times. V and J are TRBV5-1 and TRBJ2-3; 11 bases align to TRBD1. Germline CDR1 reads SGHRS; CDR2 reads YFSETQ. V was pared by 6 bases and J by 4 bases, with 4 bases of the junction left unmatched. CDR3 length equals 14 residues. DNA for the CDR3: TGCGCCAGCACACCGGGACAGGGGGCAGATACGCAGTATTTT. Translating gives CASTPGQGADTQYF.

This chain joins TRBV2 and TRBJ2-5; D is possibly TRBD2 (6 bases). The germline V and J ends were trimmed by 8 bases and 6 bases, with 22 bases remaining between them. CDR3 size: 15 residues. Looked up from germline, CDR1 is SNHLY and CDR2 is FYNNEI. The CDR3 here is CASGPGTLSGKTQYF. CDR3 nucleotides: TGTGCCAGCGGGCCAGGGACTCTGTCGGGGAAGACCCAGTACTTC. Looking up the rest from reference TRBV2 and TRBJ2-5 gives the full variable domain: EPEVTQTPSHQVTQMGQEVILRCVPISNHLYFYWYRQILGQKVEFLVSFYNNEISEKSEIFDDQFSVERPDGSNFTLKIRSTKLEDSAMYFCASGPGTLSGKTQYFGPGTRLLVL.

The J gene is TRBJ2-7, the V gene TRBV6-6; perhaps TRBD2 as D (7 bases). The CDR3 runs to 16 residues. The germline V gene has CDR1 MNHNY and CDR2 SVGAGI (reference sequence). Trimming shortened V by 5 bases and J by 2 bases, and 19 bases separated the two germline ends. CDR3 sequence: CASSTQGSGGPYEQYV. CDR3 coding DNA: TGTGCCAGCAGTACGCAAGGGTCGGGGGGCCCCTACGAGCAGTACGTC.

This clonotype showed up many times. The J gene is TRBJ2-4, the V gene TRBV6-5; no definite D call. Germline V lookup: CDR1 MNHEY, CDR2 SVGAGI. CDR3 size: 14 residues. Trimming took off 0 bases at V and 6 bases at J, with 9 bases between the two ends. The CDR3 protein is CASSYSSSGNIQYF. In nucleotides, the CDR3 is TGTGCCAGCAGTTACTCTTCCTCGGGAAACATTCAGTACTTC.

This chain connects TRBV20-1 to TRBJ2-7, with D maybe TRBD2 (5 bases). Germline-derived CDR1 and CDR2 are DFQATT and SNEGSKA (reference sequence). CDR3 length equals 11 residues. Between the trimmed V and J ends, which lost 7 bases and 2 bases, there was a span of 9 bases. The CDR3 coding sequence is TGCAGTGGAGGGCTGGCCTACGAGCAGTACTTC. This codes for CSGGLAYEQYF.